This record looks at one TCR beta chain sequence and its context. Its antigen is not identified. Healthy donors of bone marrow made up the group. In the PCR, 60 Vbeta and 13 Jbeta primers were used. This table comes from immunoSEQ multiplex PCR, and its TCRdb copy is limited to in-frame clones, with some not included. The repertoire holds 200,000 to 250,000 clones, 85% to 90% seen once, with roughly 0.99% in the top ten. The record originates from a study of cytomegalovirus exposure and HLA in healthy donors. Germline assignment: CDR1 KGHSH and CDR2 LQKENI. The V and J ends lost 1 base and 5 bases, in that order; junction bases with no gene match: 0. This CDR3 spans 13 amino acids. Notes on the study in general: A later analysis associated some 16,000 TCR beta sequences with HLA alleles at a 0.05 false discovery rate.

The chain uses TRBV18 and TRBJ2-7; 9 bases agree with TRBD1. Material for sequencing was PBMCs. The TCR sequence derives from a woman younger than 30 in good health and CMV-seronegative. CDR3 nucleotide sequence: TGTGCCAGCTCACCACGGACAGGGGACGAGCAGTACTTC. It translates to CASSPRTGDEQYF.